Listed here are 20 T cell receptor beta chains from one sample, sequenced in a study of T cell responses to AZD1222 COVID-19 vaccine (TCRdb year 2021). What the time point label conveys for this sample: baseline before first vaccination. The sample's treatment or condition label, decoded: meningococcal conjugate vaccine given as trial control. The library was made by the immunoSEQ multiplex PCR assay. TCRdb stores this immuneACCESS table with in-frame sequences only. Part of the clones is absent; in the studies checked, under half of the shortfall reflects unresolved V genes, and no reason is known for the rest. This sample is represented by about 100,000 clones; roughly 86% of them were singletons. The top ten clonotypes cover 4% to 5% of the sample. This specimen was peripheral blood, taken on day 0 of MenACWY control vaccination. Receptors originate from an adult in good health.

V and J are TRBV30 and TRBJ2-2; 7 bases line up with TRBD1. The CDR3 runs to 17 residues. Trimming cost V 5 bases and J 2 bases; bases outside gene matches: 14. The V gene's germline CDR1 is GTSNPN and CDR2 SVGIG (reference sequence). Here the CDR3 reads CAWAPLRGQRNTGELFF. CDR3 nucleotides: TGTGCCTGGGCGCCCCTTAGGGGACAGAGAAACACCGGGGAGCTGTTTTTT.

The CDR3 here is CASSQELSYEQYF. The CDR3 region has the DNA TGTGCCAGCAGCCAAGAACTCTCCTACGAGCAGTACTTC. The rearrangement uses TRBV14 and TRBJ2-7; D call uncertain. The length of the CDR3 is 13 residues. V lost 0 bases and J lost 0, with 3 bases in between. The germline V gene encodes CDR1 SGHDN and CDR2 FVKESK.

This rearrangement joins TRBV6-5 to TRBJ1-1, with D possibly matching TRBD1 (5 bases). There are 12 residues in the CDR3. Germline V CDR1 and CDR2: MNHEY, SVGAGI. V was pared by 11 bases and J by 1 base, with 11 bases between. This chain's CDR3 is CASQAGNTEAFF. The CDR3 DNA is TGTGCCTCACAGGCCGGGAACACTGAAGCTTTCTTT.

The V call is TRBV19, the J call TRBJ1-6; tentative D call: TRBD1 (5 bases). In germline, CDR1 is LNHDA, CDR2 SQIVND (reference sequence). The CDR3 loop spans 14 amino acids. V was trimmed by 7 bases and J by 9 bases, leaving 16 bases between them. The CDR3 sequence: CASTFRDGGSPLHF. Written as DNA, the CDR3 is TGTGCCAGTACCTTCCGGGATGGGGGTTCACCCCTCCACTTT.

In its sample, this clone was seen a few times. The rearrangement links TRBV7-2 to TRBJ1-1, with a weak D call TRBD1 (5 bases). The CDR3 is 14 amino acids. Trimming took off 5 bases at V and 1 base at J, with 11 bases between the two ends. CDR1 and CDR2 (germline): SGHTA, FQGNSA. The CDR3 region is CASSGRDWNTEAFF. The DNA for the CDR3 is TGTGCCAGCAGCGGCCGGGACTGGAACACTGAAGCTTTCTTT.

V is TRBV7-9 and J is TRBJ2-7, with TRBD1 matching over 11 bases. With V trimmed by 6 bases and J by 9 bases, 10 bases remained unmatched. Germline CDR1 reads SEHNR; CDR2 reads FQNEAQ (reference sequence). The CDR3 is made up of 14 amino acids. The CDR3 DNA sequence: TGTGCCAGCAGAGGGACAGGGGGGGCGTGGGGGCAGTACTTC. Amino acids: CASRGTGGAWGQYF.

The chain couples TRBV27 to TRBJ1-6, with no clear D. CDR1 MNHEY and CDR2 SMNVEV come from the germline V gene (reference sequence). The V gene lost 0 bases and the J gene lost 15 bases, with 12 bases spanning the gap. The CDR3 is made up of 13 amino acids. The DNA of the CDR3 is TGTGCCAGCAGTTTATCGCGGGGAGGAGTCCTCCACTTT. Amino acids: CASSLSRGGVLHF.

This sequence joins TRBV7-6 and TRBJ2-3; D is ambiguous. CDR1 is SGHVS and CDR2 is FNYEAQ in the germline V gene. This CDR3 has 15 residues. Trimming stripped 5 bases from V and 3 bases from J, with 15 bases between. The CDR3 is CASSPRLLGTDTQYF. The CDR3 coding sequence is TGTGCCAGCAGCCCGCGACTCCTCGGGACAGATACGCAGTATTTT.

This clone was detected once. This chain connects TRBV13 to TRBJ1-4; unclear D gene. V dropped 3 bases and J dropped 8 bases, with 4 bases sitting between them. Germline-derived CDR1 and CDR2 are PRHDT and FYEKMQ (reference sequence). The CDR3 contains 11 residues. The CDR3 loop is CASSLEEKLFF. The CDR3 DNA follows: TGTGCCAGCAGCTTGGAAGAAAAACTGTTTTTT.

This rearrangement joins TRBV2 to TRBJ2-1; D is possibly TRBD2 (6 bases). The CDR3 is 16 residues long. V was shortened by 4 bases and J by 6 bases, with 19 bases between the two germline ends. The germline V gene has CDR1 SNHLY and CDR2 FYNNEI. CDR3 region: CASSVRSSTSRNEQFF. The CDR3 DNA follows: TGTGCCAGCAGTGTGAGGTCCTCGACTAGTCGCAATGAGCAGTTCTTC.

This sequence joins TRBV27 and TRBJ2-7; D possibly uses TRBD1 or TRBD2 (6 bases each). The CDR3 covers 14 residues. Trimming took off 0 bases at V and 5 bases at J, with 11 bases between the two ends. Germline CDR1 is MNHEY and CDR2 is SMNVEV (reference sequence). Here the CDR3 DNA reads TGTGCCAGCAGTTTATCAAGGGGGGCAGACGAGCAGTACTTC. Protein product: CASSLSRGADEQYF.

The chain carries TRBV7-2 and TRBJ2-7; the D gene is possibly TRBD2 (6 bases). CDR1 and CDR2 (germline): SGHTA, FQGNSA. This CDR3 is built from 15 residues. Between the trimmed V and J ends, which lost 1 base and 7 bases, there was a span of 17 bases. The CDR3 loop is CASSLEAGTFWEQYF. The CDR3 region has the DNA TGTGCCAGCAGCTTAGAGGCCGGGACTTTCTGGGAGCAGTACTTC.

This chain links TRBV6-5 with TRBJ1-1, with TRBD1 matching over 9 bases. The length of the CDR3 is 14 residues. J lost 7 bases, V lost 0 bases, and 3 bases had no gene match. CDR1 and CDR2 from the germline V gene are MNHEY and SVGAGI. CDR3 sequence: CASSYSTGGIEAFF. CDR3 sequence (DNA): TGTGCCAGCAGTTACTCGACAGGGGGGATTGAAGCTTTCTTT.

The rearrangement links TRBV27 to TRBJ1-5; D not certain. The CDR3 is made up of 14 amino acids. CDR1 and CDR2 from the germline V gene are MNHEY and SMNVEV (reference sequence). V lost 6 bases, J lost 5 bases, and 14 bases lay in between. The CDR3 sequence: CASSRTEDYQPQHF. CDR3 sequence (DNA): TGTGCCAGCAGCCGGACGGAGGACTATCAGCCCCAGCATTTT.

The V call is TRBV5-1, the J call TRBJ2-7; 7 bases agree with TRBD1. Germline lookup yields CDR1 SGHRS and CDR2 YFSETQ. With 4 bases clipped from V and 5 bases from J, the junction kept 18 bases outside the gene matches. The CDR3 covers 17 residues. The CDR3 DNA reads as TGCGCCAGCAGCCCCAAACCGACAGGGTTCGGAGAGGACGAGCAGTACTTC. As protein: CASSPKPTGFGEDEQYF. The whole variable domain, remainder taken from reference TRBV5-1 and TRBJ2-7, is KAGVTQTPRYLIKTRGQQVTLSCSPISGHRSVSWYQQTPGQGLQFLFEYFSETQRNKGNFPGRFSGRQFSNSRSEMNVSTLELGDSALYLCASSPKPTGFGEDEQYFGPGTRLTVT.

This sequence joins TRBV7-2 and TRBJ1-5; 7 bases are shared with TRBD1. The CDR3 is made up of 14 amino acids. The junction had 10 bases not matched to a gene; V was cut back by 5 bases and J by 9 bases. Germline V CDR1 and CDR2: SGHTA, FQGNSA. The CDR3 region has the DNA TGTGCCAGCAGCCCACGACACCCAGGGGGGCCCCAGCATTTT. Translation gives CASSPRHPGGPQHF.

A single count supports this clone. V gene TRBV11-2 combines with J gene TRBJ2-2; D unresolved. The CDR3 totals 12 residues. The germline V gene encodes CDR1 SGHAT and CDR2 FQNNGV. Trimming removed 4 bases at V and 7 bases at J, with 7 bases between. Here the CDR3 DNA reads TGTGCCAGCAGCTCGGACCTCGGGGAGCTGTTTTTT. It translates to CASSSDLGELFF.

CDR3 loop: CASSETGPYGSDTQYF. CDR3 DNA: TGTGCCAGTAGTGAAACAGGCCCCTATGGGTCAGATACGCAGTATTTT. This chain joins TRBV19 and TRBJ2-3; perhaps TRBD1 as D (5 bases). CDR1 LNHDA and CDR2 SQIVND come from the germline V gene (reference sequence). This CDR3 region has 16 residues. Trimming removed 5 bases at V and 4 bases at J, with 19 bases between.

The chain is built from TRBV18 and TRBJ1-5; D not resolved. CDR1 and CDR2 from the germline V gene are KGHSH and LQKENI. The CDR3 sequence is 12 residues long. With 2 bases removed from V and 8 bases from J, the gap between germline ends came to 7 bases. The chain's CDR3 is CASSPDGEPQHF. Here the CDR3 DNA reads TGTGCCAGCTCACCAGACGGCGAGCCCCAGCATTTT.

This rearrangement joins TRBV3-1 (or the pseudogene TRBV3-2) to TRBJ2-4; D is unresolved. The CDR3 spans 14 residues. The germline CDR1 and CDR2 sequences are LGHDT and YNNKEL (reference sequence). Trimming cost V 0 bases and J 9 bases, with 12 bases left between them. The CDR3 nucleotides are TGTGCCAGCAGCCAAGAAGATGGGCGGATCATTCAGTACTTC. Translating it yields CASSQEDGRIIQYF.